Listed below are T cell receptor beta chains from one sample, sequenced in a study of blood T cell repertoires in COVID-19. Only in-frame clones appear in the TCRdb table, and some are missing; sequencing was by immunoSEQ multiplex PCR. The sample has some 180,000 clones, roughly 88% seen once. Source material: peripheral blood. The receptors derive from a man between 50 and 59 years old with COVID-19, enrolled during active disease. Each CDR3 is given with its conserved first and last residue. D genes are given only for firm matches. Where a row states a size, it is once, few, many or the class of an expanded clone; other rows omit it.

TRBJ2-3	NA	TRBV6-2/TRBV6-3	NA	TGTGCCAGCAGCCGCGGACTTCCCAGCTATGTTACGCAGTATTTT	CASSRGLPSYVTQYF
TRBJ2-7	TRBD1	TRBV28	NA	TGTGCCATCACTGCCGGGACAGGGGCCTCCTACGAGCAGTACTTC	CAITAGTGASYEQYF
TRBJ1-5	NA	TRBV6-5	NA	TGTGCCAGCCGGTCCCCCAACCAGCCCCAGCATTTT	CASRSPNQPQHF
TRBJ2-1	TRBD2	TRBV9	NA	TGTGCCAGCAGCGGGGGGGGCTACAATGAGCAGTTCTTC	CASSGGGYNEQFF
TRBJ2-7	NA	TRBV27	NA	TGTGCCAGCAGCCCTCGGGTCTGGGGCCCGCCGGACGAGCAGTACTTC	CASSPRVWGPPDEQYF
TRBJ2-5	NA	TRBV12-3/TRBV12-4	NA	TGTGCCAGCAGCAGGGGGGAGCAAGAGACCCAGTACTTC	CASSRGEQETQYF
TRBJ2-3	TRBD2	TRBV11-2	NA	TGTGCCAGCAGCCCACGAAACCGACTAGCGGGAAGGGCAGATACGCAGTATTTT	CASSPRNRLAGRADTQYF
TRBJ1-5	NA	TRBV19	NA	TGTGCCAGTAGTACCCAGGACAATAGCAATCAGCCCCAGCATTTT	CASSTQDNSNQPQHF
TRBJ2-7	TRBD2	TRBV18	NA	TGTGCCAGCTCACGGGACCGGACTAGCGGGAACTACGAGCAGTACTTC	CASSRDRTSGNYEQYF
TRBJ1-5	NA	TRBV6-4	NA	TGTGCCAGCAGATCCGACGGGAATTCTAATCAGCCCCAGCATTTT	CASRSDGNSNQPQHF
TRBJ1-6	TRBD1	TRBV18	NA	TGTGCCAGCTCACCAGGACAGGGGGTGCGATCACCCCTCCACTTT	CASSPGQGVRSPLHF
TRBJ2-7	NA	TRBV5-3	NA	TGTGCCAGAAGCTTGGAGCGGCGGCAGGCCTACGAGCAGTACTTC	CARSLERRQAYEQYF
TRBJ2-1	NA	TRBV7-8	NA	TGTGCCAGCAGCCTCGGGAGTGGGTGGTCCAATGAGCAGTTCTTC	CASSLGSGWSNEQFF
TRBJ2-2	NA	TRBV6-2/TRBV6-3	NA	TGTGCCAGCAGTACTCAGGGACTGTCCGCGAACACCGGGGAGCTGTTTTTT	CASSTQGLSANTGELFF
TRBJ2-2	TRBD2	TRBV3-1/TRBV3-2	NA	TGTGCCAGCAGCCCAGGACTAGCGGGAGGCCCTACGCCCGGGGAGCTGTTTTTT	CASSPGLAGGPTPGELFF
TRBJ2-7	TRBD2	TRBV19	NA	TGTGCCAGTAGGGGGTCTAGCGGGAGTTGGGAGCAGTACTTC	CASRGSSGSWEQYF
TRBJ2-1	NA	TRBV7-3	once	TGTGCCAGCAGCTTAACGGGGGCCGTAGGGCAGTTCTTC	CASSLTGAVGQFF
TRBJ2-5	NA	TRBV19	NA	TGTGCCAGTAGTGGGGGCTACCAAGAGACCCAGTACTTC	CASSGGYQETQYF
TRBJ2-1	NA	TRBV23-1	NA	TGCGCCAGCAGTCAAACACACAATGAGCAGTTCTTC	CASSQTHNEQFF
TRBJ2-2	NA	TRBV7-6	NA	TGTGCCAGCAGCTTAGTTGTCTATGGCGGGGAGCTGTTTTTT	CASSLVVYGGELFF
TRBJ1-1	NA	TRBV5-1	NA	TGCGCCAGCAGCTTCCAGGGGATGAACACTGAAGCTTTCTTT	CASSFQGMNTEAFF
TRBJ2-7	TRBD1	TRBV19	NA	TGTGCCAGTAGTGAACAGACAGGGTCCTCCTACGAGCAGTACTTC	CASSEQTGSSYEQYF